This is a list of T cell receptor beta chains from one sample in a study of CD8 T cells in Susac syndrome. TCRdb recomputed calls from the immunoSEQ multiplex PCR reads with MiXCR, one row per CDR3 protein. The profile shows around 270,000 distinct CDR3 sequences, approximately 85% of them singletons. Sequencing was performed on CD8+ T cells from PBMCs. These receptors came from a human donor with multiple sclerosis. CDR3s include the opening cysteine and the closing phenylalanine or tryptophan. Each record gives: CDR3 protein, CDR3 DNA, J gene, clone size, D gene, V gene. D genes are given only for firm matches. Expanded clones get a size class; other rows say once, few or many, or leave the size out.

CDR3: CASSPPAGAAYNEQFF; DNA: TGTGCCAGCAGCCCTCCAGCGGGAGCAGCCTACAATGAGCAGTTCTTC; J: TRBJ2-1; size: -; D: TRBD2; V: TRBV5-4
CDR3: CASSYFLGVYSNSPLHF; DNA: TGTGCCAGCAGTTACTTTCTGGGCGTCTACTCAAATTCACCCCTCCACTTT; J: TRBJ1-6; size: -; D: -; V: TRBV6-5
CDR3: CASSRTGAPNNEQFF; DNA: TGCGCCAGCAGTCGGACAGGAGCTCCTAACAATGAGCAGTTCTTC; J: TRBJ2-1; size: -; D: TRBD1; V: TRBV10-1
CDR3: CASSHAWGVQETQYF; DNA: TGTGCCAGCAGTCACGCCTGGGGCGTCCAAGAGACCCAGTACTTC; J: TRBJ2-5; size: -; D: -; V: TRBV27
CDR3: CASSLAAQIDQYF; DNA: TGTGCCAGCAGCTTAGCGGCCCAGATTGACCAGTACTTC; J: TRBJ2-5; size: once; D: -; V: TRBV7-9
CDR3: CASSGETHYGYTF; DNA: TGTGCCAGCAGTGGGGAGACACACTATGGCTACACCTTC; J: TRBJ1-2; size: -; D: -; V: TRBV28
CDR3: CSASNVGVYEQYF; DNA: TGCAGTGCTAGCAACGTGGGGGTCTACGAGCAGTACTTC; J: TRBJ2-7; size: -; D: -; V: TRBV20-1
CDR3: CVSSQPGGAGANYGYTF; DNA: TGCGTCAGCAGCCAGCCTGGGGGGGCCGGAGCTAACTATGGCTACACCTTC; J: TRBJ1-2; size: -; D: -; V: TRBV4-3
CDR3: CSVPSGVSSYNEQFF; DNA: TGCAGCGTTCCAAGCGGGGTGAGCTCCTACAATGAGCAGTTCTTC; J: TRBJ2-1; size: -; D: TRBD2; V: TRBV29-1
CDR3: CASSTDGGNTEAFF; DNA: TGTGCCAGCAGCACCGACGGGGGGAACACTGAAGCTTTCTTT; J: TRBJ1-1; size: -; D: -; V: TRBV12-3/TRBV12-4
CDR3: CASSLQWGEETQYF; DNA: TGTGCCAGCAGCTTGCAGTGGGGCGAAGAGACCCAGTACTTC; J: TRBJ2-5; size: -; D: -; V: TRBV5-6
CDR3: CASNPNKGEGYEQYF; DNA: TGTGCCAGCAACCCCAACAAGGGGGAAGGCTACGAGCAGTACTTC; J: TRBJ2-7; size: -; D: -; V: TRBV7-9
CDR3: CAWRKDTFFYGYTF; DNA: TGTGCCTGGAGAAAGGACACCTTCTTCTATGGCTACACCTTC; J: TRBJ1-2; size: -; D: -; V: TRBV30
CDR3: CASSMADSYEQYF; DNA: TGTGCCAGTAGTATGGCAGACTCCTACGAGCAGTACTTC; J: TRBJ2-7; size: -; D: -; V: TRBV19
CDR3: CSARPELAGETNEQFF; DNA: TGCAGTGCTAGACCTGAACTAGCGGGAGAAACCAATGAGCAGTTCTTC; J: TRBJ2-1; size: -; D: TRBD2; V: TRBV20-1
CDR3: CASSFLGQGVPQETQYF; DNA: TGTGCCAGCAGCTTTCTGGGACAGGGGGTTCCACAAGAGACCCAGTACTTC; J: TRBJ2-5; size: once; D: TRBD1; V: TRBV7-9
CDR3: CATRETGSYEQYF; DNA: TGTGCCACCAGGGAGACAGGCTCCTACGAGCAGTACTTC; J: TRBJ2-7; size: -; D: -; V: TRBV15
CDR3: CASSLPGLGNEQFF; DNA: TGTGCCAGCAGTTTACCCGGGTTAGGCAATGAGCAGTTCTTC; J: TRBJ2-1; size: -; D: -; V: TRBV12-3/TRBV12-4
CDR3: CASIPTGLSDTQYF; DNA: TGTGCCAGCATTCCTACGGGACTTTCCGATACGCAGTATTTT; J: TRBJ2-3; size: -; D: -; V: TRBV28
CDR3: CASSQVASSYEQYF; DNA: TGTGCCAGCAGCCAAGTGGCTAGTTCCTACGAGCAGTACTTC; J: TRBJ2-7; size: -; D: -; V: TRBV6-2/TRBV6-3
CDR3: CASSPLGGGSYEQYF; DNA: TGTGCCAGCAGTCCCCTCGGGGGAGGCTCCTACGAGCAGTACTTC; J: TRBJ2-7; size: -; D: -; V: TRBV28
CDR3: CASSEPQRLNTEAFF; DNA: TGTGCCAGCAGTGAACCACAGAGATTGAACACTGAAGCTTTCTTT; J: TRBJ1-1; size: -; D: -; V: TRBV2
CDR3: CASSQASGRVLRTDTQYF; DNA: TGTGCCAGCAGCCAAGCTAGCGGGAGGGTGTTGCGCACAGATACGCAGTATTTT; J: TRBJ2-3; size: -; D: TRBD2; V: TRBV3-1
CDR3: CASSLAGTQGGELFF; DNA: TGTGCCAGCAGTCTTGCCGGGACACAAGGCGGGGAGCTGTTTTTT; J: TRBJ2-2; size: -; D: -; V: TRBV28
CDR3: CAWSRLAEKNEQYF; DNA: TGTGCCTGGAGTAGGTTGGCGGAAAAAAACGAGCAGTACTTC; J: TRBJ2-7; size: once; D: -; V: TRBV30
CDR3: CASSFQAGNTEAFF; DNA: TGCGCCAGCAGCTTTCAGGCAGGAAACACTGAAGCTTTCTTT; J: TRBJ1-1; size: once; D: -; V: TRBV5-1
CDR3: CAISDRGADTQYF; DNA: TGTGCCATCAGTGATCGGGGGGCAGATACGCAGTATTTT; J: TRBJ2-3; size: -; D: TRBD2; V: TRBV10-3
CDR3: CASSLFGLFYNEQFF; DNA: TGTGCCAGCAGTTTATTCGGACTGTTCTACAATGAGCAGTTCTTC; J: TRBJ2-1; size: -; D: -; V: TRBV28
CDR3: CASSSGGGTEAFF; DNA: TGTGCCAGCAGTTCGGGGGGGGGCACTGAAGCTTTCTTT; J: TRBJ1-1; size: -; D: -; V: TRBV6-5
CDR3: CASSVGGESNQPQHF; DNA: TGTGCCAGCAGCGTAGGAGGGGAAAGCAATCAGCCCCAGCATTTT; J: TRBJ1-5; size: -; D: -; V: TRBV9
CDR3: CASSLLGEQFF; DNA: TGTGCCAGCAGCTTGCTCGGTGAGCAGTTCTTC; J: TRBJ2-1; size: -; D: -; V: TRBV11-2
CDR3: CASSSGPGGEQFF; DNA: TGTGCCAGTAGTAGCGGTCCCGGGGGGGAGCAGTTCTTC; J: TRBJ2-1; size: -; D: TRBD2; V: TRBV19
CDR3: CSVAAGLSLQQYF; DNA: TGCAGCGTTGCTGCGGGCCTTTCTTTGCAGCAGTACTTC; J: TRBJ2-7; size: -; D: -; V: TRBV29-1
CDR3: CASSWEPGPHYGYTF; DNA: TGTGCCAGCAGCTGGGAACCTGGGCCTCACTATGGCTACACCTTC; J: TRBJ1-2; size: -; D: -; V: TRBV7-9
CDR3: CASSLLGPVLAGGGEQFF; DNA: TGTGCCAGCAGTTTATTGGGGCCTGTACTAGCGGGAGGGGGTGAGCAGTTCTTC; J: TRBJ2-1; size: -; D: TRBD2; V: TRBV27
CDR3: CASSQDEDAGELFF; DNA: TGCGCCAGCAGCCAAGATGAGGATGCCGGGGAGCTGTTTTTT; J: TRBJ2-2; size: -; D: -; V: TRBV4-3
CDR3: CASRSPGLAGSKTQYF; DNA: TGTGCCAGCAGATCACCGGGACTAGCGGGATCGAAGACCCAGTACTTC; J: TRBJ2-5; size: -; D: TRBD2; V: TRBV7-2
CDR3: CASSLGTSGRQTQYF; DNA: TGTGCCAGCAGCTTGGGGACTAGCGGGAGACAGACCCAGTACTTC; J: TRBJ2-5; size: -; D: TRBD2; V: TRBV5-6
CDR3: CASSLEASGSFYEQYF; DNA: TGTGCCAGCAGCTTAGAGGCTAGCGGGAGTTTCTACGAGCAGTACTTC; J: TRBJ2-7; size: -; D: TRBD2; V: TRBV11-2
CDR3: CASRNPATTDTQYF; DNA: TGTGCCAGTAGGAACCCGGCGACCACAGATACGCAGTATTTT; J: TRBJ2-3; size: -; D: -; V: TRBV28
CDR3: CASQMGSGYSNQPQHF; DNA: TGTGCCAGCCAAATGGGGTCGGGGTATAGCAATCAGCCCCAGCATTTT; J: TRBJ1-5; size: once; D: -; V: TRBV7-8
CDR3: CASSQGAEAFF; DNA: TGTGCCAGCAGTCAGGGGGCTGAAGCTTTCTTT; J: TRBJ1-1; size: -; D: TRBD1; V: TRBV27
CDR3: CASSHQPSVQNNEQFF; DNA: TGCGCCAGCAGCCACCAACCTAGCGTACAGAACAATGAGCAGTTCTTC; J: TRBJ2-1; size: -; D: -; V: TRBV4-3
CDR3: CASSVGASGKSYNEQFF; DNA: TGTGCCAGCAGCGTAGGGGCTAGCGGGAAATCCTACAATGAGCAGTTCTTC; J: TRBJ2-1; size: -; D: TRBD2; V: TRBV9
CDR3: CASSLVAGVKAYEQYF; DNA: TGTGCCAGCAGCTTAGTCGCGGGAGTTAAGGCCTACGAGCAGTACTTC; J: TRBJ2-7; size: few; D: TRBD2; V: TRBV7-2
CDR3: CASSLWGTEPYEQYF; DNA: TGTGCCAGCAGTTTATGGGGGACGGAACCATACGAGCAGTACTTC; J: TRBJ2-7; size: once; D: -; V: TRBV27
CDR3: CASSSGLGTEAFF; DNA: TGTGCCAGCAGCTCCGGCTTGGGGACAGAGGCTTTCTTT; J: TRBJ1-1; size: few; D: TRBD1; V: TRBV7-6